The source of this TCR beta chain is a study of shared clonotypes between healthy human individuals. Study-level information: Per donor, three plates held CD4 naive cells, three held CD4 memory, two held CD8 naive and one held CD8 memory. Study-wide results and limits: Large depth notwithstanding, sorted-subset sequencing proved incomplete by rarefaction. Clonotypes that were shared across a handful of donors made up roughly 5% of naive CD4 clonotypes.

Produced via immunoSEQ multiplex PCR; TCRdb's table is partial and in-frame only. The sample yields about 2.1 million clones, 93% seen once. CDR1 and CDR2 (germline): ENHRY, SYGVKD. V lost 1 base, J lost 0 bases, and 22 bases lay in between. CDR3 length: 19 amino acids. CD45RO-negative cells were positively selected for CCR7, leaving out terminally differentiated effector memory CD45RA+ cells. With regard to this clone: Antigen specificity is unknown.

The chain is built from TRBV10-3 and TRBJ2-7; D perhaps matches TRBD1 (6 bases). The sequenced material came from naive CD8+ T cells from PBMCs. The source of this sequence is a young man in good health. Some clones in this sample may be carry-over from other donors' samples. For the CDR3, the DNA is TGTGCCATCAGTGAGTTCTCACGGGATTTGGGGGCCCGCTCCTACGAGCAGTACTTC. Translated, it gives CAISEFSRDLGARSYEQYF.